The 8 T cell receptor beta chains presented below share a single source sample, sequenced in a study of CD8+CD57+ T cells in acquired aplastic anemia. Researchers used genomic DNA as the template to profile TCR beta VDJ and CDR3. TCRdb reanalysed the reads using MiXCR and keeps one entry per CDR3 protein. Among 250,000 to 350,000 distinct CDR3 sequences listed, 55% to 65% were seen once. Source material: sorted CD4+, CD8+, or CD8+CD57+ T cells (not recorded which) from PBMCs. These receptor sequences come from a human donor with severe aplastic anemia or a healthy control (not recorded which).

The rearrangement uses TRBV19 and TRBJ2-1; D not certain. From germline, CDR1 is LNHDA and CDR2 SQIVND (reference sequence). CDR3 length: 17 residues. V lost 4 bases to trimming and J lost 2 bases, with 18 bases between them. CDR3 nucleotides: TGTGCCAGTAGTACCAGGCGAATAAGCGCAGCCTACAATGAGCAGTTCTTC. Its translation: CASSTRRISAAYNEQFF.

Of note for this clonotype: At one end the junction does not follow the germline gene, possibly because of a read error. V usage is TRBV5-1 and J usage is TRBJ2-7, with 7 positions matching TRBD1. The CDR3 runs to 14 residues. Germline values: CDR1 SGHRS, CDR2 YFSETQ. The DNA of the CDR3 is TGCGCCGGCAGCTTACAGGGGACGGGCTGCGAGCAGTACTTC. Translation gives CAGSLQGTGCEQYF.

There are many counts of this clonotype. CDR3 sequence reads: CASSLDPEQGAGANVLTF. DNA of the CDR3: TGTGCCAGCAGCTTAGACCCGGAACAGGGGGCTGGGGCCAACGTCCTGACTTTC. The chain carries TRBV7-2 and TRBJ2-6, with TRBD1 identical over 8 bases. J was trimmed by 2 bases and V by 1 base; bases with no gene match: 7. The CDR3 contains 18 residues. Germline assignment: CDR1 SGHTA and CDR2 FQGNSA.

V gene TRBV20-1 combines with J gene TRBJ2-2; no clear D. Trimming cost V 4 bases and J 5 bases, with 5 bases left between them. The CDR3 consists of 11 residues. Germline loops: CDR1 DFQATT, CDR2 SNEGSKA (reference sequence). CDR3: CSAIRTGELFF. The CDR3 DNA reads TGCAGTGCTATCAGGACCGGGGAGCTGTTTTTT.

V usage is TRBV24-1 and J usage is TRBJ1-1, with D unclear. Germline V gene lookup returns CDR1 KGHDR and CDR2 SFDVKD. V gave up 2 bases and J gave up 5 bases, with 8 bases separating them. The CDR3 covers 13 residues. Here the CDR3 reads CATSDSGWTEAFF. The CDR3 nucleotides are TGTGCCACCAGTGATTCCGGGTGGACTGAAGCTTTCTTT.

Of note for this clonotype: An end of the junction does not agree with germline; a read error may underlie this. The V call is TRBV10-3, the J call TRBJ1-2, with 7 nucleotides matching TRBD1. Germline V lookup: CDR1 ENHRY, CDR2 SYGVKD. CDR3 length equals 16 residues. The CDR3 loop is CASSPKTGKVGYGYTF. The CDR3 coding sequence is TGTGCCAGCAGTCCGAAGACAGGGAAGGTAGGCTATGGCTACACCTTC.

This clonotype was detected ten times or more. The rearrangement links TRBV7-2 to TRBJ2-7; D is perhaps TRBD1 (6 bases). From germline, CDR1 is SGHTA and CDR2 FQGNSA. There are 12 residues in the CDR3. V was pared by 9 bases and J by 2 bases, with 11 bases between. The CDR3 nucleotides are TGTGCCAGTGGGGGCCCACCCTACGAGCAGTACTTC. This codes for CASGGPPYEQYF.

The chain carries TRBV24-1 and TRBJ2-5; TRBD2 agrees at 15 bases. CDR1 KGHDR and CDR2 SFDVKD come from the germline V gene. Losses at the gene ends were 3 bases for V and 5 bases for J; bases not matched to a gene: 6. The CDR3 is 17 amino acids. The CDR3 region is CATSDPGLAGGDETQYF. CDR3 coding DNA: TGTGCCACCAGTGATCCAGGACTAGCGGGAGGGGACGAGACCCAGTACTTC.